The rows below give T cell receptor beta chains drawn from one sample of a study of cytomegalovirus exposure and HLA in healthy donors. Repertoires were generated with immunoSEQ multiplex PCR, while TCRdb's copy carries only in-frame clones and drops some. The table shows 220,000 or so clones, with approximately 83% occurring only once. Sequencing was carried out using PBMCs. The receptors were sampled from a woman under 40 in good health and CMV-seropositive. CDR3s include the opening cysteine and the closing phenylalanine or tryptophan. A D gene is named only where the DNA matches it firmly. Expanded clones get a size class; other rows say once, few or many, or leave the size out.

v_call	j_call	clone_size	d_call	cdr3_nt	cdr3_aa
TRBV7-9	TRBJ1-1	-	-	TGTGCCAGCAGCTTAGAACAGGGACGGCGGACTGAAGCTTTCTTT	CASSLEQGRRTEAFF
TRBV27	TRBJ1-1	-	TRBD1	TGTGCCAGCAGTCCGTTGACAGGGGGTGGTCATACTGAAGCTTTCTTT	CASSPLTGGGHTEAFF
TRBV10-3	TRBJ2-1	-	-	TGTGCCATCAGTGAAAGAGGTTCCTACAATGAGCAGTTCTTC	CAISERGSYNEQFF
TRBV29-1	TRBJ2-7	-	TRBD2	TGCAGCGTTTCTACGGGAGGAGGGATCAGCGAGCAGTACTTC	CSVSTGGGISEQYF
TRBV7-7	TRBJ2-1	-	-	TGTGCTAGCAGCTTAGCTCCGTCGGTTGAGCAGTTCTTC	CASSLAPSVEQFF
TRBV2	TRBJ2-3	-	-	TGTGCCAGACGCGACAGCGGCACAGATACGCAGTATTTT	CARRDSGTDTQYF
TRBV19	TRBJ2-2	-	-	TGTGCCAGTAGTATAGTGATCGGGGAGCTGTTTTTT	CASSIVIGELFF
TRBV2	TRBJ2-2	-	-	TGTGCCAGCAGTCCCGGCGGGACAGCGAACACCGGGGAGCTGTTTTTT	CASSPGGTANTGELFF
TRBV27	TRBJ2-7	-	-	TGTGCCAGCAGGGCGTCAGCCTCCTACGAGCAGTACTTC	CASRASASYEQYF
TRBV6-1	TRBJ1-5	-	-	TGTGCCAGCAGTGAGTCGTCGGGGGGCAATCAGCCCCAGCATTTT	CASSESSGGNQPQHF
TRBV4-3	TRBJ2-5	-	-	TGCGCCAGCAGCCAAGCCTGGGGGGAGACCCAGTACTTC	CASSQAWGETQYF
TRBV5-1	TRBJ2-3	-	-	TGCGCCAGCAGCTTGGAGGGTGGCACAGATACGCAGTATTTT	CASSLEGGTDTQYF
TRBV4-1	TRBJ1-2	-	TRBD1	TGCGCCAGCAGCCAAGTCCACAGGGGTGTGGGGTCCGATGGCTACACCTTC	CASSQVHRGVGSDGYTF
TRBV6-5	TRBJ2-7	-	TRBD2	TGTGCCAGCCGGAAGACTCGGGAGGGATTATACGAGCAGTACTTC	CASRKTREGLYEQYF
TRBV9	TRBJ2-3	-	-	TGTGCCAGCAGCGCGTACCAGGGGTCAGATACGCAGTATTTT	CASSAYQGSDTQYF
TRBV2	TRBJ2-3	once	-	TGTGCCAGCAGTCCCCAGGGGAGTGGGGATACGCAGTATTTT	CASSPQGSGDTQYF
TRBV5-1	TRBJ2-1	-	-	TGCGCCAGCAGCTTGCGAGGGAGCTCCTACAATGAGCAGTTCTTC	CASSLRGSSYNEQFF
TRBV5-6	TRBJ2-7	few	TRBD1	TGTGCCAGCAGCCTCACCTCGGGACAGGCAAGCTCCTACGAGCAGTACTTC	CASSLTSGQASSYEQYF
TRBV13	TRBJ1-2	-	TRBD1	TGTGCCAGCAGCTCACGGAAGACAGGGGACTATGGCTACACCTTC	CASSSRKTGDYGYTF
TRBV11-3	TRBJ2-7	-	TRBD1	TGTGCCAGCAGCTTACTCTCGGCAGGGGGCGAGCAGTACTTC	CASSLLSAGGEQYF
TRBV7-2	TRBJ2-7	-	-	TGTGCCAGCAGCTTAGTGGTGGGAGAGTCTCGGCAGTACTTC	CASSLVVGESRQYF
TRBV6-1	TRBJ2-7	-	TRBD1	TGTGCCAGCAGTGTGGGCCGGGACAGGGGGTTGTACGAGCAGTACTTC	CASSVGRDRGLYEQYF